The 10 T cell receptor beta chains listed next were all sequenced from one sample in a study of blood T cells in healthy people across ages. A second PCR of roughly 7 to 11 cycles used a sample-barcoded 5' primer and a J-beta primer mix. TCRdb recomputed calls from the 5' RACE reads with MiXCR, one row per CDR3 protein. The data show more than 1,000,000 distinct CDR3 sequences, 25% seen once. The data were also submitted as part of a second study, on T cells of mothers and their children.

The sequenced sample consisted of blood. The receptors come from a girl aged 2 to 10 in good health.

This chain joins TRBV6-5 and TRBJ2-5; 9 nucleotides match TRBD2. The better agreement between TRBJ2-1 and the DNA end casts doubt on the J call. Germline-derived CDR1 and CDR2 are MNHEY and SVGAGI. The CDR3 consists of 15 residues. The CDR3 sequence: CASSYALAGNNEQFF. CDR3 nucleotide sequence: TGTGCCAGCAGTTACGCGCTAGCGGGGAACAATGAGCAGTTCTTC.

This clonotype was found a few times. The chain is built from TRBV11-2 and TRBJ2-5; D call uncertain. Germline loops: CDR1 SGHAT, CDR2 FQNNGV. The CDR3 covers 16 residues. V was trimmed by 5 bases and J by 0 bases, leaving 16 bases between them. The CDR3 spells CASSPWQVSHQETQYF. DNA of the CDR3: TGTGCCAGCAGCCCGTGGCAGGTTTCTCACCAAGAGACCCAGTACTTC.

The genes are TRBV7-2 and TRBJ2-5; D tentatively fits TRBD1 or TRBD2 (5 bases each). The better agreement between TRBJ2-7 and the DNA end casts doubt on the J call. This CDR3 is 16 amino acids long. Per the germline V gene, CDR1 is SGHTA and CDR2 is FQGNSA. The CDR3 nucleotides read TGTGCCAGCAGCTTACGGACCGGGACCGAGTCCTACGAGCAGTACTTC. This encodes CASSLRTGTESYEQYF.

This chain links TRBV6-1 with TRBJ2-7; tentatively, D is TRBD1 or TRBD2 (5 bases each). V lost 2 bases and J lost 2, with 13 bases in between. CDR1 and CDR2 (germline): MNHNS, SASEGT. The CDR3 runs to 15 residues. The CDR3 loop reads CASSEWGEGPYEQYF. In nucleotides, the CDR3 is TGTGCCAGCAGTGAATGGGGCGAGGGTCCCTACGAGCAGTACTTC.

A few counts support this clonotype. A read error may account for a junction end that differs from germline. The chain is built from TRBV27 and TRBJ2-5, with 7 bases identical to TRBD2. With the DNA end fitting TRBJ2-1 better, the J assignment may be wrong. CDR1 and CDR2 (germline): MNHEY, SMNVEV (reference sequence). The CDR3 contains 17 residues. The CDR3 DNA is TGTGCCAGCAGTTTTGGGCTGCGGGGGAAATCCTACAGTGAGCAGTTCTTC. Protein product: CASSFGLRGKSYSEQFF.

The sample holds a few counts of this clonotype. This chain connects TRBV7-9 to TRBJ2-5; D is unclear. Germline V lookup: CDR1 SEHNR, CDR2 FQNEAQ (reference sequence). There are 12 residues in the CDR3. Trimming took off 8 bases at V and 5 bases at J, with 12 bases between the two ends. Here the CDR3 DNA reads TGTGCCAGCGTAGCTGTCACGGAGACCCAGTACTTC. Protein product: CASVAVTETQYF.

This clonotype was seen a few times. The chain employs TRBV2 and TRBJ2-6, with TRBD1 matching 9 bases. This CDR3 has 14 residues. Trimming removed 6 bases from V and 9 bases from J; junction bases left unmatched: 6. Germline V gives CDR1 SNHLY, CDR2 FYNNEI. The CDR3 spells CASSRDRAGNVLTF. DNA for the CDR3: TGTGCCAGCAGCCGGGACAGGGCAGGCAACGTCCTGACTTTC.

The V gene is TRBV6-2 or TRBV6-3, the J gene TRBJ1-1; D may be TRBD1 (5 bases). Trimming shortened V by 4 bases and J by 1 base, and 13 bases separated the two germline ends. The CDR3 length is 15 residues. Germline V gene lookup returns CDR1 MNHEY and CDR2 SVGEGT. The CDR3 loop reads CASSFGGLGNTEAFF. The DNA for the CDR3 is TGTGCCAGCAGTTTTGGGGGGTTGGGGAACACTGAAGCTTTCTTT.

This clonotype was found a few times. The V and J genes are TRBV7-2 and TRBJ2-1, with 8 bases identical to TRBD2. The germline gives CDR1 SGHTA, CDR2 FQGNSA. The CDR3 runs to 17 residues. Unmatched junction bases numbered 15, after V lost 5 bases and J lost 6 bases. CDR3 sequence reads: CASSTDPGGGPVNEQFF. CDR3 coding DNA: TGTGCCAGCAGCACCGACCCAGGCGGGGGGCCTGTCAATGAGCAGTTCTTC.

This clonotype was observed a few times. This chain uses TRBV28 with TRBJ2-5; TRBD1 agrees at 10 bases. V shed 3 bases and J 1 base; nucleotides not matched to a gene: 11. Germline values: CDR1 MDHEN, CDR2 SYDVKM. CDR3 size: 18 residues. This chain's CDR3 is CASSFWGRGTGAQETQYF. CDR3 DNA: TGTGCCAGCAGTTTTTGGGGCCGGGGGACAGGGGCCCAAGAGACCCAGTACTTC. Full variable domain (missing parts from reference TRBV28 and TRBJ2-5): DVKVTQSSRYLVKRTGEKVFLECVQDMDHENMFWYRQDPGLGLRLIYFSYDVKMKEKGDIPEGYSVSREKKERFSLILESASTNQTSMYLCASSFWGRGTGAQETQYFGPGTRLLVL.